The entry below describes one T cell receptor (beta chain). Its antigen target is currently unknown. The input lacks base qualities; no much larger clone sits a single base away. What the time point label conveys for this sample: patch test 2, 6 weeks after DPC sensitization. This sample's treatment or condition label indicates: therapeutic diphenylcyclopropenone sensitization with weekly scalp DPC. Blood at each patch-test visit was drawn before the patch test was applied. Eligible patients were aged 18 to 70, diagnosed with alopecia, deemed suitable for DPC therapy, and excluded if pregnant. Unfractionated whole blood was collected in Tempus Blood RNA tubes, and total RNA was extracted from that blood. This sample is drawn from a study of human T cells and chemical hapten exposure (dated by TCRdb to the early 2020s). With respect to the entire study: For sensitization, 2% DPC in acetone was applied to a roughly 2 cm by roughly 2 cm area of upper inner arm skin. Patch testing was done on the upper back using Finn chambers containing 0.01% DPC, and results were scored after 6 days according to International Contact Dermatitis Research Group standards. Some 29 alopecia patients provided blood for TCR sequencing at one to four time points (pre-sensitization, 2, 6 and 24 weeks). The patient cohort, mostly female, included alopecia areata with under or over 50% scalp involvement, alopecia totalis and alopecia universalis. The libraries were sequenced as a pool, and the TCR yield per sample differed mostly because of small variations in library volumes within the pool. Peripheral blood TCR repertoire changes were tracked in vivo in alopecia patients during primary and secondary sensitization to the hapten diphenylcyclopropenone (DPC). Blood samples were taken from patients before sensitization (week 0) and at 2, 6 and about 24 weeks after DPC sensitization. Patients additionally received weekly therapeutic DPC doses to the scalp throughout the approximately 25-week study period. General conclusions and limits of the study: Repeated subsampling changed both the strength of the expansion versus patch-test correlation and the threshold at which the correlation became significant. No change with DPC sensitization was found in the number of TCRs above 1 in 1000 frequency, and no evidence of global repertoire structure alterations was found. All patients had alopecia, a presumed autoimmune disease, so their immune response might differ from that of healthy individuals. A positive correlation was found between the number of PT1 expanded TCRs and patch test score, with significance reached at thresholds 8, 16 and 32 but not 4. Compared with pre-sensitization or healthy control sets, expanded TCRs formed significantly more large CDR3 similarity clusters, which is consistent with antigen-driven responses.

The library came from RACE. Sequencing was carried out with a NextSeq 500. Library preparation attached unique molecular identifiers to individual cDNA molecules for quantitative, reproducible TCR counting. Both TCR alpha and TCR beta chains were sequenced from each blood RNA sample. Concerning the study's data processing: Samples had a median of about 90,000 TCRs, with a range from 23,224 to 690,600. V, J and CDR3 annotation of the TCR reads was carried out using the Decombinator software suite. To make PS versus PT1 abundance plots, every sample was subsampled to the same number of TCRs (28,000). Expanded TCRs were defined as absent before sensitization and observed at least eight times at the 2-week time point. Starting from the raw public reads, TCRdb applied fastp trimming at Q25, assembled clones with MiXCR and retained in-frame beta chains. Rows are unified per CDR3 protein, each entry keeping the most common DNA and genes. TCRdb's processing, not the authors', yielded these V and J calls. The table for this sample lists about 400,000 distinct CDR3 sequences; over 6% of them were counted only once. The top ten hold roughly 5.4% of the sample.

Trimming takes 1 base off V and 5 bases off J; junction bases not matched to a gene: 2. Taken from cysteine to phenylalanine, the CDR3 has 15 residues. This entry keeps only the CDR3 DNA: 45 bases, framed from base 1. As encoded in the germline V gene, CDR1 is KGHSH while CDR2 is LQKENI. The chain joins TRBV18 to TRBJ2-3, with TRBD1 identical over 11 junction bases. The source is a woman between 18 and 29 years old with alopecia areata. Some clones in this sample may be carry-over from other donors' samples. Material: whole blood, obtained in connection with sensitization to the hapten diphenylcyclopropenone (DPC). The CDR3 corresponds to CASSPRTGGQDTQYF. In nucleotide form, the sequence is TGTGCCAGCTCACCACGGACAGGGGGCCAAGATACGCAGTATTTT. Beyond the CDR3, the reference TRBV18 and TRBJ2-3 genes provide the residues; the full variable domain reads: NAGVMQNPRHLVRRRGQEARLRCSPMKGHSHVYWYRQLPEEGLKFMVYLQKENIIDESGMPKERFSAEFPKEGPSILRIQQVVRGDSAAYFCASSPRTGGQDTQYFGPGTRLTVL.